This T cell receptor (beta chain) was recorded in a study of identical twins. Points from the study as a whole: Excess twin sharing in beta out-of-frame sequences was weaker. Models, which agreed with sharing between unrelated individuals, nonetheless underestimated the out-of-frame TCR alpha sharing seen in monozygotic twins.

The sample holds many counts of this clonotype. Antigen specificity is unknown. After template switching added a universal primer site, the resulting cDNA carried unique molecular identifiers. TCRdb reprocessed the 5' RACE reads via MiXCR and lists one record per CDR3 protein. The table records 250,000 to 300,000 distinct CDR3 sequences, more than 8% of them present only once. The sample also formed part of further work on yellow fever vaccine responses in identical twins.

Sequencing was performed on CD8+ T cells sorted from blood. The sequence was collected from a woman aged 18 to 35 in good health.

The CDR3 loop is CASSSTNSYEQYF. The CDR3, as DNA: TGCGCCAGCAGCTCGACAAATTCCTACGAGCAGTACTTC. The chain combines TRBV5-1 with TRBJ2-7; D remains unclear. CDR3 length: 13 amino acids. The V end lost 3 bases, the J end lost 1 base, and 8 bases lay between the germline ends. Germline V CDR1 and CDR2: SGHRS, YFSETQ.